This T cell receptor (beta chain) derives from a study of blood T cell repertoires in COVID-19. Study-wide context: Samples representing acute and convalescent COVID-19 were sourced from the United States, Italy and Spain.

Adults between about 18 and 95 years of age took part from under 30 US areas. Methods used by the authors: Counts of nucleated cells, estimated from reference gene primer amplification, were obtained. TCRdb's copy holds only in-frame clones and misses some; the assay was immunoSEQ multiplex PCR. V and J calls and clone size are those listed in that table; D and trimming were worked out from the DNA. The sample yields approximately 210,000 clones, around 87% seen once. CDR3 size: 16 residues. CDR1 MNHEY and CDR2 SMNVEV come from the germline V gene (reference sequence). J was trimmed by 4 bases and V by 8 bases; bases with no gene match: 15.

The TCR comes from a woman aged 30 to 39 who had recovered from COVID-19. The sample was PBMCs or T cells enriched from blood (not recorded which). The J gene is TRBJ1-1, the V gene TRBV27; 8 bases align to TRBD1. In DNA form, the CDR3 reads TGTGCCAGCTTCCCTACCCGGACAGGGACCCGCACTGAAGCTTTCTTT. Protein product: CASFPTRTGTRTEAFF.